This paragraph reports one T cell receptor (beta chain). Its antigen remains unknown. CD4+ T cells specific for antigen were expanded with viral peptide pools by the ViraFEST assay before sequencing. Subsequent to a culture period of around 10 days, CD4+ T cells were isolated. Two doses of BNT162b2 or mRNA-1273 vaccine were administered to participants. V shed 4 bases, J shed 2 bases, and the junction held 12 bases outside the gene matches. CDR1 is MNHEY, CDR2 SMNVEV, per germline (reference sequence). The CDR3 contains 20 residues. Only in-frame clones appear in the TCRdb table, and some are missing; sequencing was by immunoSEQ multiplex PCR. The sample gives tens of thousands of clones, roughly 74% of which show up once; 17% is in the top ten. This record belongs to a study of vaccination effects on CD4 cells after COVID-19.

The chain uses TRBV27 and TRBJ2-1; 15 bases are a match to TRBD2. This clonotype was sampled from a human donor who received a COVID-19 vaccine. The sequencing used CD4+ T cells from PBMCs cultured with HCoV-OC43 spike peptides, collected after COVID-19 vaccination. As to subset: HCoV-OC43 spike overlapping peptide pool stimulation. The DNA of the CDR3 is TGTGCCAGCAGTTGGAGGACTAGCGGGAGGGGATGGACGACCTACAATGAGCAGTTCTTC. It yields the protein CASSWRTSGRGWTTYNEQFF.